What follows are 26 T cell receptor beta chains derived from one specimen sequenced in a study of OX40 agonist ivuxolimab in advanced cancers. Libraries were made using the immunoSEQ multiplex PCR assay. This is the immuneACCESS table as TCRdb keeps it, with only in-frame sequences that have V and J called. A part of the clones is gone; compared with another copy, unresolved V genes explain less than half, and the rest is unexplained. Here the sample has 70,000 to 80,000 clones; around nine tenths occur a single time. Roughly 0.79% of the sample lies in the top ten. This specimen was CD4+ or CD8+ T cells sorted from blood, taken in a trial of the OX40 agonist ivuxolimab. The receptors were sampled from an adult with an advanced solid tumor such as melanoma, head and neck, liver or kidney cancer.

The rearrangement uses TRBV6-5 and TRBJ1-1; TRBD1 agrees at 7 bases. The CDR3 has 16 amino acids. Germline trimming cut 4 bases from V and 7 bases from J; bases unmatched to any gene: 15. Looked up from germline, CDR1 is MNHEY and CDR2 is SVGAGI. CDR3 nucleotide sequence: TGTGCCAGCAGTTCCCCCCCGGGAAGGGGGCGGGATGAAGCTTTCTTT. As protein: CASSSPPGRGRDEAFF.

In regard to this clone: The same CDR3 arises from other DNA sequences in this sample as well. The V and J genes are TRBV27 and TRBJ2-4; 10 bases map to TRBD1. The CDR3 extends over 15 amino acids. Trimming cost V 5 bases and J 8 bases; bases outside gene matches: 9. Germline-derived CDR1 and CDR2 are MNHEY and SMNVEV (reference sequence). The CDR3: CASSPRTGGSDIQYF. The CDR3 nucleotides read TGTGCCAGCAGTCCTCGGACAGGGGGGTCGGACATTCAGTACTTC.

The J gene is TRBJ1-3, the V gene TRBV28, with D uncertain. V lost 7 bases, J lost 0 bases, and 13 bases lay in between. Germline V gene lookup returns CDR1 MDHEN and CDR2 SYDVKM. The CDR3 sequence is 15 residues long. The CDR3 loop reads CASITRRSSGNTIYF. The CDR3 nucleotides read TGTGCCAGCATTACACGCAGGTCCTCTGGAAACACCATATATTTT. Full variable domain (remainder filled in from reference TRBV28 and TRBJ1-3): DVKVTQSSRYLVKRTGEKVFLECVQDMDHENMFWYRQDPGLGLRLIYFSYDVKMKEKGDIPEGYSVSREKKERFSLILESASTNQTSMYLCASITRRSSGNTIYFGEGSWLTVV.

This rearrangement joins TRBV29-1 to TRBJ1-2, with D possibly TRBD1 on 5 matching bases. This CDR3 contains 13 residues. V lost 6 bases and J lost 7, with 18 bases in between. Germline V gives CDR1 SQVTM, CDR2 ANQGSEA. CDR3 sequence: CSVGTSGAAGYTF. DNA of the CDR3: TGCAGCGTCGGGACCTCCGGGGCGGCTGGCTACACCTTC.

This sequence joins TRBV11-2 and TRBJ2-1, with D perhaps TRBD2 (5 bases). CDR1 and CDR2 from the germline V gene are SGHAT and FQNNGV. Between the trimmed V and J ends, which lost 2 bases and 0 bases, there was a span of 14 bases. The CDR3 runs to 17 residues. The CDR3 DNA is TGTGCCAGCAGCTTATGGATGGTCGGGAACTCCTACAATGAGCAGTTCTTC. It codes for CASSLWMVGNSYNEQFF.

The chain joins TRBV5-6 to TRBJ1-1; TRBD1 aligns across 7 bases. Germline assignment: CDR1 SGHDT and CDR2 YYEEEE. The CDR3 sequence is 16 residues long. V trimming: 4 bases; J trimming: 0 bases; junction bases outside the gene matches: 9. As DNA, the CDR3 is TGTGCCAGCAGCCGGCGGACAGGCACCATGAACACTGAAGCTTTCTTT. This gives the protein CASSRRTGTMNTEAFF.

The CDR3 DNA is TGTGCCAGCAGCTCCTCCGGGACGGCCTATGGCTACACCTTC. Its protein is CASSSSGTAYGYTF. J is TRBJ1-2 and V is TRBV7-9; D perhaps matches TRBD1 (5 bases). The CDR3 loop spans 14 amino acids. The V end was cut by 4 bases, the J end by 4 bases, with 13 bases between. The germline V gene has CDR1 SEHNR and CDR2 FQNEAQ (reference sequence).

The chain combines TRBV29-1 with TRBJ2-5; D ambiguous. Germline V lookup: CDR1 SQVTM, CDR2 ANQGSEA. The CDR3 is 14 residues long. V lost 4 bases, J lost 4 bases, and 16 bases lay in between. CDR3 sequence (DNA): TGCAGCGTTGCACTGACTCGTTGGGGAGAGACCCAGTACTTC. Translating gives CSVALTRWGETQYF.

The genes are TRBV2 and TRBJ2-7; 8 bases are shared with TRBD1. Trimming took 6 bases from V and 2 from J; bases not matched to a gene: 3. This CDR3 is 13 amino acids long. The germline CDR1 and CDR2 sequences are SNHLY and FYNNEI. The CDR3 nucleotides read TGTGCCAGCAGCCAGGGGGCGGCCTACGAGCAGTACTTC. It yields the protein CASSQGAAYEQYF.

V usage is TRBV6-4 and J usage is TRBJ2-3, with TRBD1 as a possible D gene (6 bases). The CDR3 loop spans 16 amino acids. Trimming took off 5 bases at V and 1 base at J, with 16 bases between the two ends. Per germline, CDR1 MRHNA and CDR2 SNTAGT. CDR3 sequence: CASSPNGAGGTDTQYF. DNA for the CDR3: TGTGCCAGCAGTCCCAATGGGGCAGGGGGCACAGATACGCAGTATTTT.

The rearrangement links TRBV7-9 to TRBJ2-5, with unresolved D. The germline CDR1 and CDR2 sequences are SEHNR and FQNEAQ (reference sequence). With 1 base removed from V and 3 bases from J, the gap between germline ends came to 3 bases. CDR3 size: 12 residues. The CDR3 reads CASSLEEETQYF. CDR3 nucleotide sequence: TGTGCCAGCAGCTTAGAGGAAGAGACCCAGTACTTC.

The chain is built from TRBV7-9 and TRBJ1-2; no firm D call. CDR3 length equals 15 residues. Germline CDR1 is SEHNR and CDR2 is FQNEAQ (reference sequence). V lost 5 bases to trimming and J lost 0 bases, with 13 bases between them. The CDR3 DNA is TGTGCCAGCAGCGCGTCAGGTACAGCTAACTATGGCTACACCTTC. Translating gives CASSASGTANYGYTF.

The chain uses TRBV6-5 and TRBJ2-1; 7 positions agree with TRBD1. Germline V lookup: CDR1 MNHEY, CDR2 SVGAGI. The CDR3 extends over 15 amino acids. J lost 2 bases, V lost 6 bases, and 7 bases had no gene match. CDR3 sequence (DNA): TGTGCCAGCAGGCCGACAGGGCCTACCTACAATGAGCAGTTCTTC. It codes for CASRPTGPTYNEQFF.

The CDR3, as DNA: TGTGCCAGCAGCGTAGGACAGGGCAATCAGCCCCAGCATTTT. Its protein product is CASSVGQGNQPQHF. This chain joins TRBV9 and TRBJ1-5; D is possibly TRBD1 (6 bases). Trimming took off 0 bases at V and 2 bases at J, with 6 bases between the two ends. The germline V gene encodes CDR1 SGDLS and CDR2 YYNGEE. The CDR3 runs 14 residues.

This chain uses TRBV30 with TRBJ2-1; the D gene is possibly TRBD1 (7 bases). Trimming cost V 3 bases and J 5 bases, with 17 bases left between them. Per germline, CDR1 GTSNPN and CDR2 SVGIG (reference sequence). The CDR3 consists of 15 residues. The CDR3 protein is CAWRGGTEANNEQFF. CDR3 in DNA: TGTGCCTGGAGAGGGGGGACAGAAGCTAACAATGAGCAGTTCTTC. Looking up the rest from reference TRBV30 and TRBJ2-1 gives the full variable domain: SQTIHQWPATLVQPVGSPLSLECTVEGTSNPNLYWYRQAAGRGLQLLFYSVGIGQISSEVPQNLSASRPQDRQFILSSKKLLLSDSGFYLCAWRGGTEANNEQFFGPGTRLTVL.

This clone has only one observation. The CDR3 reads CASSYRGLDPYEQYF. The CDR3 DNA reads TGTGCCAGCAGTTACCGGGGACTAGACCCCTACGAGCAGTACTTC. The rearrangement links TRBV6-6 to TRBJ2-7; 8 positions match TRBD2. The V segment lost 2 bases and the J segment 2 bases; nucleotides outside the gene matches: 5. Germline loops: CDR1 MNHNY, CDR2 SVGAGI (reference sequence). This CDR3 region has 15 residues.

In DNA, the CDR3 is TGTGCCAGCAGTTACGAGGGGGGGCAGTACTTC. Amino acids: CASSYEGGQYF. V is TRBV6-5 and J is TRBJ2-7, with D possibly being TRBD1 or TRBD2 (6 bases each). The CDR3 runs to 11 residues. The V end lost 2 bases, the J end lost 9 bases, and 8 bases lay between the germline ends. Per germline, CDR1 MNHEY and CDR2 SVGAGI.

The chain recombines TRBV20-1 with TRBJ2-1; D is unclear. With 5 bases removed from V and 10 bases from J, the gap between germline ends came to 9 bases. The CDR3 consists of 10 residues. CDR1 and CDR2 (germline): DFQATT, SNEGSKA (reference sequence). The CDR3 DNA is TGCAGTGCTCTCAGCTGGGAGCAGTTCTTC. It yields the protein CSALSWEQFF.

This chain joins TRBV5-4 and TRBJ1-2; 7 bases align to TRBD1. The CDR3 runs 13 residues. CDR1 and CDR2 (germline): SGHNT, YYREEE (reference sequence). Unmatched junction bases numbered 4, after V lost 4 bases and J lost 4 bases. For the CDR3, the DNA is TGTGCCAGCAGCGAACAGGGGATCTATGGCTACACCTTC. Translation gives CASSEQGIYGYTF.

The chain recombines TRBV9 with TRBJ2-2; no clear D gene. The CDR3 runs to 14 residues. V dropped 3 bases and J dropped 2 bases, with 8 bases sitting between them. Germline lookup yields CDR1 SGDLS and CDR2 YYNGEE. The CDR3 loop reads CASSAGPNTGELFF. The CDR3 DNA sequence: TGTGCCAGCAGCGCGGGCCCTAACACCGGGGAGCTGTTTTTT.

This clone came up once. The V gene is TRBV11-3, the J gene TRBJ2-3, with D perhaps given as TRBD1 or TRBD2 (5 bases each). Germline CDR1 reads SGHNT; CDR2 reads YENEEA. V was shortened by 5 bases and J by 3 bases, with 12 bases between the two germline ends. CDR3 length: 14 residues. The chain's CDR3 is CASSPGQGTDTQYF. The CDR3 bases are TGTGCCAGCAGCCCGGGGCAGGGAACAGATACGCAGTATTTT.

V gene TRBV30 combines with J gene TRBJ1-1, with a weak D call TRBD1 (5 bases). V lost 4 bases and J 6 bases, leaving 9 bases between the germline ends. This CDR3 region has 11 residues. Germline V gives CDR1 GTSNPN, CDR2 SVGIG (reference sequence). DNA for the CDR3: TGTGCCTGGAAGGGGTTCTCTGAAGCTTTCTTT. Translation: CAWKGFSEAFF.

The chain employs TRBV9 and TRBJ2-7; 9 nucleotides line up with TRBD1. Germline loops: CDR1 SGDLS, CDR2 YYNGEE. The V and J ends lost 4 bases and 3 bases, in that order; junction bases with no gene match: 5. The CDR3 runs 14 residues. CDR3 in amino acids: CASSPRDRVYEQYF. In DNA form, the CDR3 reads TGTGCCAGCAGCCCCCGGGACAGGGTCTACGAGCAGTACTTC.

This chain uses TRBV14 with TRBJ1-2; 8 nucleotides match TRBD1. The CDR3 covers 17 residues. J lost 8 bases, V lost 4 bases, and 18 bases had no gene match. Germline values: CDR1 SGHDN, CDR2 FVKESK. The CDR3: CASSLRQGFSHKGGYTF. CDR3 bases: TGTGCCAGCAGCCTCAGACAGGGGTTCTCCCACAAAGGGGGCTACACCTTC.

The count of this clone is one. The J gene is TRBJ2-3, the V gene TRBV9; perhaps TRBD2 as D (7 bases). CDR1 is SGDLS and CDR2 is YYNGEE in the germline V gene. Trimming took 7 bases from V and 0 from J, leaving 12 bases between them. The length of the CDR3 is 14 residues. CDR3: CASGGAISTDTQYF. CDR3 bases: TGTGCCAGCGGGGGGGCCATAAGCACAGATACGCAGTATTTT.

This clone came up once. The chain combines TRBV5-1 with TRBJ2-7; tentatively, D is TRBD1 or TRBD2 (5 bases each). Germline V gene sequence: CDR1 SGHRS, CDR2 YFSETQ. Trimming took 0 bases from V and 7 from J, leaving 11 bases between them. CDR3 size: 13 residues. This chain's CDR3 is CASSLGGSREQYF. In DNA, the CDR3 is TGCGCCAGCAGCTTGGGGGGGTCCAGGGAGCAGTACTTC.